These 29 T cell receptor beta chains were sequenced from one sample in a study of T-cell memory formation after mild COVID-19. Each CDR3 protein is one row after TCRdb ran MiXCR on the 5' RACE reads. The sample lists roughly 340,000 distinct CDR3 sequences, around 15% occurring once. The specimen was PBMCs or a T cell subset sorted from them (not recorded which). These receptors came from a young man who had mild COVID-19 (a few samples of this study predate the infection). Cell type and time point are not known.

This clonotype was recorded at least ten times. The V and J genes are TRBV7-8 and TRBJ2-7, with 7 bases aligning to TRBD1. The V gene's germline CDR1 is SGHVS and CDR2 FQNEAQ. The CDR3 spans 12 residues. V shed 10 bases, J shed 3 bases, and the junction held 6 bases outside the gene matches. CDR3 residues: CATGQANYEQYF. The CDR3 coding sequence is TGTGCCACCGGACAGGCCAACTACGAGCAGTACTTC.

In its sample, this clonotype was seen a few times. The V call is TRBV14, the J call TRBJ2-6; D ambiguous. Germline assignment: CDR1 SGHDN and CDR2 FVKESK. The CDR3 sequence is 18 residues long. Trimming removed 1 base from V and 0 bases from J, with 13 bases in between. CDR3 sequence reads: CASSQVGDRPSGANVLTF. The CDR3 DNA reads TGTGCCAGCAGCCAAGTTGGAGACCGCCCCTCTGGGGCCAACGTCCTGACTTTC. Supplemented by reference TRBV14 and TRBJ2-6, the full variable domain reads EAGVTQFPSHSVIEKGQTVTLRCDPISGHDNLYWYRRVMGKEIKFLLHFVKESKQDESGMPNNRFLAERTGGTYSTLKVQPAELEDSGVYFCASSQVGDRPSGANVLTFGAGSRLTVL.

The chain joins TRBV9 to TRBJ2-3; 8 bases fit TRBD2. With V trimmed by 0 bases and J by 6 bases, 6 bases remained unmatched. The CDR3 consists of 15 residues. Per the germline V gene, CDR1 is SGDLS and CDR2 is YYNGEE. CDR3 loop: CASSVGIAGTDTQYF. CDR3 DNA: TGTGCCAGCAGCGTAGGGATAGCGGGGACGGATACGCAGTATTTT. The full variable domain, rest sourced from reference TRBV9 and TRBJ2-3, is DSGVTQTPKHLITATGQRVTLRCSPRSGDLSVYWYQQSLDQGLQFLIQYYNGEERAKGNILERFSAQQFPDLHSELNLSSLELGDSALYFCASSVGIAGTDTQYFGPGTRLTVL.

This clonotype occurred a few times. The chain couples TRBV7-2 to TRBJ1-3, with a possible D match to TRBD1 (5 bases). The CDR3 has 14 residues. Germline CDR1 SGHTA, CDR2 FQGNSA. V was pared by 4 bases and J by 2 bases, with 9 bases between. The CDR3 DNA reads as TGTGCCAGCAGCTCGCCGGGGGCTGGAAACACCATATATTTT. It yields the protein CASSSPGAGNTIYF.

The chain joins TRBV11-2 to TRBJ1-4, with D possibly being TRBD1 (5 bases). With 5 bases removed from V and 10 bases from J, the gap between germline ends came to 11 bases. The CDR3 runs to 12 residues. CDR1 and CDR2 (germline): SGHAT, FQNNGV. DNA for the CDR3: TGTGCCAGCAGCACCAGGGATCCAAAACTGTTTTTT. As protein: CASSTRDPKLFF.

The chain carries TRBV6-6 and TRBJ2-7; a possible D gene is TRBD2 (7 bases). Between the trimmed V and J ends, which lost 6 bases and 3 bases, there was a span of 12 bases. Looked up from germline, CDR1 is MNHNY and CDR2 is SVGAGI (reference sequence). The CDR3 is 13 amino acids. Written as DNA, the CDR3 is TGTGCCAGCAGCCTGGGGGGGCACTACGAGCAGTACGTC. Residues: CASSLGGHYEQYV.

This clonotype has a handful of counts. The V call is TRBV28, the J call TRBJ2-5; 14 bases match TRBD2. The junction had 7 bases not matched to a gene; V was cut back by 6 bases and J by 7 bases. CDR1 and CDR2 from the germline V gene are MDHEN and SYDVKM. There are 15 residues in the CDR3. The CDR3 reads CASSTPGLAGVTQYF. For the CDR3, the DNA is TGTGCCAGCAGCACCCCGGGACTAGCGGGGGTGACCCAGTACTTC.

This clonotype showed up just a few times. For the CDR3, the DNA is TGTGCCAGCTCACCGGTCGGGGGCGAGCAGTACGTC. Its protein is CASSPVGGEQYV. J is TRBJ2-7 and V is TRBV18; weak D call: TRBD2 (6 bases). The V and J ends lost 3 bases and 6 bases respectively, with 9 bases between them. The CDR3 totals 12 residues. In germline, CDR1 is KGHSH, CDR2 LQKENI.

The J gene is TRBJ1-2, the V gene TRBV29-1; 7 nucleotides align to TRBD1. The CDR3 sequence is 14 residues long. Unmatched junction bases numbered 11, after V lost 7 bases and J lost 3 bases. Germline CDR1 is SQVTM and CDR2 is ANQGSEA. CDR3 sequence: CSAGGAGGDYGYTF. As DNA, the CDR3 is TGCAGCGCCGGTGGGGCAGGGGGGGACTATGGCTACACCTTC.

This clonotype was observed a few times. The chain has TRBV5-8 and TRBJ2-5; TRBD2 aligns across 11 bases. Germline V gene data show CDR1 as SGHTS and CDR2 as YDEGEE. Losses at the gene ends were 5 bases for V and 2 bases for J; bases not matched to a gene: 17. CDR3 length equals 19 residues. CDR3 in amino acids: CASRFMRTSGSRSQETQYF. The CDR3 DNA follows: TGTGCCAGCAGGTTTATGAGGACTAGCGGGTCGAGATCTCAAGAGACCCAGTACTTC.

This clonotype was picked up a small number of times. The rearrangement links TRBV4-1 to TRBJ1-5; a possible D gene is TRBD1 (5 bases). CDR1 and CDR2 from the germline V gene are MGHRA and YSYEKL. CDR3 length: 16 amino acids. With 0 bases removed from V and 5 bases from J, the gap between germline ends came to 14 bases. The CDR3: CASSQDRQQSYQPQHF. In DNA, the CDR3 is TGCGCCAGCAGCCAAGATCGACAGCAGAGCTATCAGCCCCAGCATTTT.

V gene TRBV4-1 combines with J gene TRBJ2-7, with D unclear. The CDR3 has 15 amino acids. Germline V gene sequence: CDR1 MGHRA, CDR2 YSYEKL. V was clipped by 0 bases and J by 4 bases, with 13 bases between them. As DNA, the CDR3 is TGCGCCAGCAGCCAAGATCTCGGCATCGGATACGAGCAGTACTTC. Residues: CASSQDLGIGYEQYF.

The rearrangement joins TRBV3-1 to TRBJ2-5, with TRBD2 as a possible D gene (7 bases). The ends were cut back, 1 base at V and 4 bases at J, with 16 bases in the middle. The CDR3 is 16 residues long. Germline V gives CDR1 LGHDT, CDR2 YNNKEL (reference sequence). The CDR3 region is CASSQGRGGAGETQYF. Here the CDR3 DNA reads TGTGCCAGCAGCCAAGGTCGTGGGGGGGCCGGAGAGACCCAGTACTTC.

The V gene is TRBV6-2 or TRBV6-3, the J gene TRBJ2-6; 7 bases line up with TRBD1. V was clipped by 6 bases and J by 0 bases; unmatched bases: 5. The CDR3 contains 16 residues. Per germline, CDR1 MNHEY and CDR2 SVGEGT. CDR3 in DNA: TGTGCCAGCAGAAAGGGACAGATCTCTGGGGCCAACGTCCTGACTTTC. Its protein product is CASRKGQISGANVLTF.

This rearrangement joins TRBV6-5 to TRBJ1-1; maybe TRBD1 (5 bases). Germline V gene data show CDR1 as MNHEY and CDR2 as SVGAGI. The ends were cut back, 5 bases at V and 6 bases at J, with 13 bases in the middle. The CDR3 spans 13 residues. The CDR3 loop is CASSPGGIPEAFF. In DNA, the CDR3 is TGTGCCAGCAGTCCGGGGGGGATCCCTGAAGCTTTCTTT.

The genes are TRBV20-1 and TRBJ2-7, with 7 nucleotides matching TRBD1. V lost 1 base, J lost 5 bases, and 8 bases stayed unmatched. The CDR3 sequence is 14 residues long. Germline V gives CDR1 DFQATT, CDR2 SNEGSKA (reference sequence). In nucleotides, the CDR3 is TGCAGTGCTAGAGTCCCCGGGACAGCTGACGAGCAGTACTTC. This translates into CSARVPGTADEQYF.

The chain is built from TRBV5-1 and TRBJ2-7; TRBD1 agrees at 8 bases. Germline CDR1 is SGHRS and CDR2 is YFSETQ. CDR3 length equals 14 residues. V gave up 7 bases and J gave up 0 bases; unmatched junction bases: 6. As DNA, the CDR3 is TGCGCCAGCGGTCAGGGGGCCCTCTCCTACGAGCAGTACTTC. Translating gives CASGQGALSYEQYF.

This clonotype has just a few counts. This chain joins TRBV5-5 and TRBJ1-1; 8 bases agree with TRBD1. Unmatched junction bases numbered 8, after V lost 0 bases and J lost 10 bases. Germline loops: CDR1 SGHKS, CDR2 YYEKEE (reference sequence). This CDR3 contains 14 residues. The CDR3 DNA follows: TGTGCCAGCAGCTTGGGACAGGGGAGGGCAGCAGCTTTCTTT. Residues: CASSLGQGRAAAFF. Full variable domain (missing parts from reference TRBV5-5 and TRBJ1-1): DAGVTQSPTHLIKTRGQQVTLRCSPISGHKSVSWYQQVLGQGPQFIFQYYEKEERGRGNFPDRFSARQFPNYSSELNVNALLLGDSALYLCASSLGQGRAAAFFGQGTRLTVV.

In this sample, this clonotype turned up a few times. V is TRBV20-1 and J is TRBJ2-1; D gene uncertain. CDR3 length: 14 residues. CDR1 DFQATT and CDR2 SNEGSKA come from the germline V gene (reference sequence). Trimming shortened V by 2 bases and J by 5 bases, and 13 bases separated the two germline ends. DNA of the CDR3: TGCAGTGCTAGAAAGGGATCCCGCAACAATGAGCAGTTCTTC. Its protein product is CSARKGSRNNEQFF.

The chain couples TRBV20-1 to TRBJ2-7; 8 bases are a match to TRBD1. CDR3 length equals 13 residues. Germline V lookup: CDR1 DFQATT, CDR2 SNEGSKA (reference sequence). Germline trimming cut 3 bases from V and 4 bases from J; bases unmatched to any gene: 5. CDR3 sequence: CSARLQGGYEQYV. The CDR3 coding sequence is TGCAGTGCTAGGCTACAGGGGGGATACGAGCAGTACGTC.

This chain connects TRBV20-1 to TRBJ2-5, with TRBD2 matching over 8 bases. In germline, CDR1 is DFQATT, CDR2 SNEGSKA (reference sequence). The CDR3 has 16 residues. Losses at the gene ends were 5 bases for V and 2 bases for J; bases not matched to a gene: 13. This CDR3 reads CSAGRRDSGVQETQYF. In nucleotides, the CDR3 is TGCAGTGCTGGCCGACGAGATAGCGGGGTTCAAGAGACCCAGTACTTC.

The chain employs TRBV24-1 and TRBJ2-3; perhaps TRBD2 as D (6 bases). Trimming shortened V by 5 bases and J by 9 bases, and 20 bases separated the two germline ends. The V gene's germline CDR1 is KGHDR and CDR2 SFDVKD. This CDR3 is 15 amino acids long. The CDR3: CATSVTGTGVGTQYF. In DNA, the CDR3 is TGTGCCACCAGTGTTACCGGGACTGGGGTAGGAACGCAGTATTTT.

V is TRBV4-1 and J is TRBJ2-6; D is tentatively TRBD1 or TRBD2 (5 bases each). CDR1 is MGHRA, CDR2 YSYEKL, per germline. This CDR3 contains 16 residues. The V and J ends lost 0 bases and 2 bases respectively, with 8 bases between them. In DNA form, the CDR3 reads TGCGCCAGCAGCCAAGATGGGGGAACTGGGGCCAACGTCCTGACTTTC. Encoded protein: CASSQDGGTGANVLTF.

J is TRBJ2-5 and V is TRBV7-8; D perhaps matches TRBD2 (6 bases). Trimming cost V 6 bases and J 2 bases, with 10 bases left between them. CDR3 size: 13 residues. Per the germline V gene, CDR1 is SGHVS and CDR2 is FQNEAQ. CDR3 nucleotides: TGTGCCAGCAGTATGGGGGGTCAAGAGACCCAGTACTTC. It specifies CASSMGGQETQYF.

The chain links TRBV20-1 to TRBJ2-3; 7 bases agree with TRBD2. V trimming: 8 bases; J trimming: 4 bases; junction bases outside the gene matches: 9. The CDR3 covers 13 residues. CDR1 and CDR2 (germline): DFQATT, SNEGSKA (reference sequence). The DNA of the CDR3 is TGCAGTAGTATGACTAGCAACCCAGATACGCAGTATTTT. It is translated as CSSMTSNPDTQYF.

Only a few counts were recorded for this clonotype. The rearrangement links TRBV19 to TRBJ2-1; 8 bases are shared with TRBD1. Germline V gene data show CDR1 as LNHDA and CDR2 as SQIVND (reference sequence). After removal of 5 bases from V and 8 bases from J, the junction contained 8 bases not matched to a gene. This CDR3 contains 14 residues. The CDR3 nucleotides are TGTGCCAGTAGTGTACGGACAGGGATTGATGAGCAGTTCTTC. As protein: CASSVRTGIDEQFF. The full variable domain, rest sourced from reference TRBV19 and TRBJ2-1, is DGGITQSPKYLFRKEGQNVTLSCEQNLNHDAMYWYRQDPGQGLRLIYYSQIVNDFQKGDIAEGYSVSREKKESFPLTVTSAQKNPTAFYLCASSVRTGIDEQFFGPGTRLTVL.

The chain combines TRBV21-1 with TRBJ2-3; the table assigns TRBD1, which was not confirmed against the DNA. TRBV21-1 corresponds to a pseudogene. The CDR3 covers 17 residues. The CDR3 sequence is CASSKGRMTGPTDTQYF. The CDR3 DNA reads as TGTGCCAGCAGCAAGGGGAGAATGACAGGACCCACAGATACGCAGTATTTT.

V is TRBV27 and J is TRBJ1-5; D is perhaps TRBD1 (6 bases). The CDR3 is made up of 15 amino acids. The germline V and J ends were trimmed by 2 bases and 6 bases, with 14 bases remaining between them. Germline lookup yields CDR1 MNHEY and CDR2 SMNVEV (reference sequence). The DNA for the CDR3 is TGTGCCAGCAGTTTAATCGGGGGGGGCCTTCAGCCCCAGCATTTT. Translated: CASSLIGGGLQPQHF.

The chain is built from TRBV5-1 and TRBJ1-5; possible D gene TRBD1, 6 bases. The CDR3 loop spans 14 amino acids. Germline loops: CDR1 SGHRS, CDR2 YFSETQ. V lost 4 bases to trimming and J lost 9 bases, with 17 bases between them. The CDR3 region has the DNA TGCGCCAGCAGCCCCAGTGGGGGGGCATGGCCCCAGCATTTT. Translation: CASSPSGGAWPQHF.